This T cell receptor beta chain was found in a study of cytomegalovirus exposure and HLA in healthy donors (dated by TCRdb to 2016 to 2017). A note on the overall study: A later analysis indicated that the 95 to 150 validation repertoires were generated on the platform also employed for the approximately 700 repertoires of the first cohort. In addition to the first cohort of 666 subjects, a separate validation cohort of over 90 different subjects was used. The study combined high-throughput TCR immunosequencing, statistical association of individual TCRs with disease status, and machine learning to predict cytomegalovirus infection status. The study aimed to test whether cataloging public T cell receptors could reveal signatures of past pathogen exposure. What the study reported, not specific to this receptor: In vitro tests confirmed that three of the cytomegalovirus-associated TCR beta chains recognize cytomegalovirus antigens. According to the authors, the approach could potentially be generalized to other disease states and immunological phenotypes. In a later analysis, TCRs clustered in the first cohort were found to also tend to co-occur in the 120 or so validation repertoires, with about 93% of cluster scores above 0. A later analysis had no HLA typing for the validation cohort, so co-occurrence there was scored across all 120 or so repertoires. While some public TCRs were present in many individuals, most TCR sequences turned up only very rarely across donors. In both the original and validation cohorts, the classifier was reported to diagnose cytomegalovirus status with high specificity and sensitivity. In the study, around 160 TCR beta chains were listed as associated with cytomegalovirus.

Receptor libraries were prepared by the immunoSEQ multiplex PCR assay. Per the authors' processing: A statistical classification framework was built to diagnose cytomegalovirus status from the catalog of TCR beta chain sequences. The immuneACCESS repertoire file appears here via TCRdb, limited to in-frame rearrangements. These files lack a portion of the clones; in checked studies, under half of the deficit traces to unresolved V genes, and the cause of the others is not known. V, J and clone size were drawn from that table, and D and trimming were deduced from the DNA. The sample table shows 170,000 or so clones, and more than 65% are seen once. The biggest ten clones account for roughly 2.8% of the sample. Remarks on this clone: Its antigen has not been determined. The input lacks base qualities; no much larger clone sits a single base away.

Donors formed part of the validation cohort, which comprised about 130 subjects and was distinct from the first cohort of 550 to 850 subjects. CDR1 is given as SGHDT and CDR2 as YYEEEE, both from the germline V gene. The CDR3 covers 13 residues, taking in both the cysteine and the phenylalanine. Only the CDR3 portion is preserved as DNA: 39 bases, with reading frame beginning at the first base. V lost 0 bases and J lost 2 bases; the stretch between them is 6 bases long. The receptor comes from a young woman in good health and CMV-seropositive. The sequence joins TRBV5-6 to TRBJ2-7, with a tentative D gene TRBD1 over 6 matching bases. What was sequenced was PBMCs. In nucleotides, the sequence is TGTGCCAGCAGCTTGGGGGGGCCCTACGAGCAGTACTTC. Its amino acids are CASSLGGPYEQYF.